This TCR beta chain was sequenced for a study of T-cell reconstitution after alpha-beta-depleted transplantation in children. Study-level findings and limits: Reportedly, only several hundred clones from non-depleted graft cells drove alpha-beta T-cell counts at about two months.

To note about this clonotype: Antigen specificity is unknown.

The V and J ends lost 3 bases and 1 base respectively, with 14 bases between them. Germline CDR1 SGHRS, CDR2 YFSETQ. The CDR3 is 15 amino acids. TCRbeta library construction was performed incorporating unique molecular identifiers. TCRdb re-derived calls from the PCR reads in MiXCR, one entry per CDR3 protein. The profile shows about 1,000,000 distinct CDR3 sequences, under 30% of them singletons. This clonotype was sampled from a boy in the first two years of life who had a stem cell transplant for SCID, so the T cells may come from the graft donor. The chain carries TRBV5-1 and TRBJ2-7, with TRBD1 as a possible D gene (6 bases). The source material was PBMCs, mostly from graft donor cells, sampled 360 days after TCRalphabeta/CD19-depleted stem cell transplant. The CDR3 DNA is TGCGCCAGCAGCTCAGGGGACGGGCGATCCTACGAGCAGTACTTC. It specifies CASSSGDGRSYEQYF.